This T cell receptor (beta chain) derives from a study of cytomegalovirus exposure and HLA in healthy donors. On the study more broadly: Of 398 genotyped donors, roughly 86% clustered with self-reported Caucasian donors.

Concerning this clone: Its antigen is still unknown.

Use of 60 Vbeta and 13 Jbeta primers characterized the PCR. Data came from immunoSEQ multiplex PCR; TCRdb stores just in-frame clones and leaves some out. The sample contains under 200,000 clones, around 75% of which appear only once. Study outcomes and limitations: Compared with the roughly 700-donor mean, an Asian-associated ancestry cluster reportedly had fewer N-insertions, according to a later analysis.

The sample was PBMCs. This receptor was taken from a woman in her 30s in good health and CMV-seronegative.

CDR3 protein: CASSQGPGTGSSEQYF. CDR3 nucleotides: TGCGCCAGCAGCCAAGGGCCCGGGACAGGTTCTAGCGAGCAGTACTTC. The chain couples TRBV4-1 to TRBJ2-7; 8 bases are a match to TRBD1. V was pared by 1 base and J by 6 bases, with 11 bases of the junction left unmatched. The length of the CDR3 is 16 residues. The germline V gene has CDR1 MGHRA and CDR2 YSYEKL.